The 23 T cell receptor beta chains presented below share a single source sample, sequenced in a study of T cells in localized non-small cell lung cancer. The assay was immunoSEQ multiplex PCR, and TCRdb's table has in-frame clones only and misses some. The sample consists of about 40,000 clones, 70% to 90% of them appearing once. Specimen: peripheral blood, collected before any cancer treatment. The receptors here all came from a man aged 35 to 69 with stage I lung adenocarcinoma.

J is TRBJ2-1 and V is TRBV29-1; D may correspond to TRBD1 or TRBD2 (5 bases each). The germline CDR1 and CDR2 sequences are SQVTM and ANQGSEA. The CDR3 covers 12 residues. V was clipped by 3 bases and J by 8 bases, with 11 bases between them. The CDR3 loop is CSVEFRGDEQFF. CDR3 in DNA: TGCAGCGTTGAGTTCCGGGGCGATGAGCAGTTCTTC.

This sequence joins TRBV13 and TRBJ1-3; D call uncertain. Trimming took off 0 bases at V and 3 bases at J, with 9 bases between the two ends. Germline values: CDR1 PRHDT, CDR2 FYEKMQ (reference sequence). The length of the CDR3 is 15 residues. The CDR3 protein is CASSLGKIDGNTIYF. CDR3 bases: TGTGCCAGCAGCTTAGGCAAAATTGATGGAAACACCATATATTTT.

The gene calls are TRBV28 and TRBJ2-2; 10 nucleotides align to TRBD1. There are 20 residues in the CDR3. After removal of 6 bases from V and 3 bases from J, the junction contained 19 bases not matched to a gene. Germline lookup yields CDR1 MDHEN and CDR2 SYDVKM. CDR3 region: CASREVWDFGGTGDTGELFF. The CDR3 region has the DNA TGTGCCAGCAGGGAAGTTTGGGATTTCGGCGGGACAGGGGACACCGGGGAGCTGTTTTTT.

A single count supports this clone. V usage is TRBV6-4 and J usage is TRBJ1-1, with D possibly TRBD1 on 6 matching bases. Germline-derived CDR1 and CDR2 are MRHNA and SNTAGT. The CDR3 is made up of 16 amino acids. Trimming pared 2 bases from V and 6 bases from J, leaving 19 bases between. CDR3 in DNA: TGTGCCAGCAGTGACCGTGGGACAAGGCTGCTTGCTGAAGCTTTCTTT. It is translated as CASSDRGTRLLAEAFF.

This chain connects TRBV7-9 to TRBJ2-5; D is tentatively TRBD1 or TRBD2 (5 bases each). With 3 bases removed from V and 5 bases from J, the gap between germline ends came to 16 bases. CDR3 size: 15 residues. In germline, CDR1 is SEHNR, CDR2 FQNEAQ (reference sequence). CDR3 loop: CASSFGDLEPETQYF. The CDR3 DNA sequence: TGTGCCAGCAGCTTCGGGGACCTCGAGCCGGAGACCCAGTACTTC.

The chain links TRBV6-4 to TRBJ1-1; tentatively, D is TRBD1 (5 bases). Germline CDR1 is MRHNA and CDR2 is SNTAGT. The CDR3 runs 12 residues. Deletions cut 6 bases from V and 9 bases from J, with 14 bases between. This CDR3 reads CASRTPGTKAFF. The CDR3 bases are TGTGCCAGCAGGACCCCAGGGACGAAAGCTTTCTTT.

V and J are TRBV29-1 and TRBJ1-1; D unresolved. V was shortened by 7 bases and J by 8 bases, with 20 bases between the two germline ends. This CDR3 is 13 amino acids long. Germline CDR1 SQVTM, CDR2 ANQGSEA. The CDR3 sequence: CSAKSQLGPEAFF. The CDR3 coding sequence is TGCAGCGCCAAATCCCAACTCGGGCCCGAAGCTTTCTTT.

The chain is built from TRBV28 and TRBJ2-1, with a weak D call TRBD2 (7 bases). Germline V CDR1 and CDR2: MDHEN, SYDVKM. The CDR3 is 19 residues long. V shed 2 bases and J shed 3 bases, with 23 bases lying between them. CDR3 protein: CASSLRGGGSNGGYNEQFF. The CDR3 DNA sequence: TGTGCCAGCAGTTTACGGGGCGGGGGCAGCAACGGGGGCTACAATGAGCAGTTCTTC. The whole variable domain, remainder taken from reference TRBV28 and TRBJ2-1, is DVKVTQSSRYLVKRTGEKVFLECVQDMDHENMFWYRQDPGLGLRLIYFSYDVKMKEKGDIPEGYSVSREKKERFSLILESASTNQTSMYLCASSLRGGGSNGGYNEQFFGPGTRLTVL.

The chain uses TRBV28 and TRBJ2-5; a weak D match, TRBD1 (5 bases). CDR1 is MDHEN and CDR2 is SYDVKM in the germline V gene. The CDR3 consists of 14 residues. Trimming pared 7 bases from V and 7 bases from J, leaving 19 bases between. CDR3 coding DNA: TGTGCCAGCACCCTAGGGGCGCAGCTTCTGACCCAGTACTTC. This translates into CASTLGAQLLTQYF.

The CDR3 DNA is TGTGCCAGCAGCAATCAGGGGGGTACCAACTATGGCTACACCTTC. As protein: CASSNQGGTNYGYTF. The genes are TRBV7-2 and TRBJ1-2; TRBD1 aligns across 7 bases. The V gene's germline CDR1 is SGHTA and CDR2 FQGNSA. The V gene end was trimmed by 5 bases and the J gene end by 2 bases; junction bases not matched to a gene: 8. The CDR3 covers 15 residues.

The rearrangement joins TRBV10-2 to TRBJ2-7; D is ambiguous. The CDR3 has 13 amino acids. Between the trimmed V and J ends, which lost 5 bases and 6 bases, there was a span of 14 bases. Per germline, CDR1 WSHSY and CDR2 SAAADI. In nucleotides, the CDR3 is TGCGCCAGCAGTTCGGCCCTTCCCGGCGAGCAGTACTTC. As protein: CASSSALPGEQYF.

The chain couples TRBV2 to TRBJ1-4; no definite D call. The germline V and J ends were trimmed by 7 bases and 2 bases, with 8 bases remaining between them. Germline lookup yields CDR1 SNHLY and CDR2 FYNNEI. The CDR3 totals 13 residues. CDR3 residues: CASTEVTNEKLFF. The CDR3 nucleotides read TGTGCCAGCACTGAGGTCACTAATGAAAAACTGTTTTTT.

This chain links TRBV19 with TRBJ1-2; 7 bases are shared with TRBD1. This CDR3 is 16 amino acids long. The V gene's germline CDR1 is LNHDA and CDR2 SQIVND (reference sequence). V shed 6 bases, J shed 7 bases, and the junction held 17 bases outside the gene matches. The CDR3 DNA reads TGTGCCAGTAGAGGGACAACAGGGGTGGACTTTGGTGGCTACACCTTC. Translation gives CASRGTTGVDFGGYTF.

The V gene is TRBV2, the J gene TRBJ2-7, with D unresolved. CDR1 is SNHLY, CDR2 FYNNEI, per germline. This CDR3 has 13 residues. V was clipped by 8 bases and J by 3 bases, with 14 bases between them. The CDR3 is CASSFGPDYEQYF. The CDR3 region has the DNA TGTGCCAGCTCCTTTGGGCCCGACTACGAGCAGTACTTC.

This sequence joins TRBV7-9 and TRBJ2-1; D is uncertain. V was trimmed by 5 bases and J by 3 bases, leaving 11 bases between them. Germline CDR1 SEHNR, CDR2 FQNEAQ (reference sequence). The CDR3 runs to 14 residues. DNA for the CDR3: TGTGCCAGCAGCCCGTGGACGGACTACAATGAGCAGTTCTTC. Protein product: CASSPWTDYNEQFF.

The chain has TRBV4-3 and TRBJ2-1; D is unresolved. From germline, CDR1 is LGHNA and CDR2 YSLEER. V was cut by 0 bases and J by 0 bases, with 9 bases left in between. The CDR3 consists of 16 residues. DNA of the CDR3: TGCGCCAGCAGCCAAGACCGCCCGAGCTCCTACAATGAGCAGTTCTTC. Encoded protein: CASSQDRPSSYNEQFF.

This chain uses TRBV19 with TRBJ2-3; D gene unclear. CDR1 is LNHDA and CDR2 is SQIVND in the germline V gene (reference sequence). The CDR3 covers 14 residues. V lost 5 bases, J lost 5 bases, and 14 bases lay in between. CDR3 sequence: CASSLSRAQDTQYF. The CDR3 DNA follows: TGTGCCAGTAGTCTTTCCCGGGCCCAAGATACGCAGTATTTT.

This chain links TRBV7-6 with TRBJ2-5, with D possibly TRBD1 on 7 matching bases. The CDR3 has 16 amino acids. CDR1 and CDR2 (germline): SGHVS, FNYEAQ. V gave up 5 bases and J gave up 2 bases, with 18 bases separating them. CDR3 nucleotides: TGTGCCAGCAGCACGCGGGACAGAAACCTACAAGAGACCCAGTACTTC. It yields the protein CASSTRDRNLQETQYF.

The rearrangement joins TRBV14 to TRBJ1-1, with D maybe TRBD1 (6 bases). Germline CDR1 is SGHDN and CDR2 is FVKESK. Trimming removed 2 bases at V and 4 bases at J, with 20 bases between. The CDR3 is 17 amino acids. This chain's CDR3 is CASSQLTGPLGSTEAFF. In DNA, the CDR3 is TGTGCCAGCAGCCAATTGACAGGACCCTTAGGTAGCACTGAAGCTTTCTTT.

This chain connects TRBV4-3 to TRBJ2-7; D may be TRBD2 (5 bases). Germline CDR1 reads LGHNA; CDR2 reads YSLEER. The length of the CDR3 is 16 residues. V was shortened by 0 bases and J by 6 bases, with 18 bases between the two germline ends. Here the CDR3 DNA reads TGCGCCAGCAGCCAAGATCGGTGGAGCGGTTATCGCGAGCAGTACTTC. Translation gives CASSQDRWSGYREQYF.

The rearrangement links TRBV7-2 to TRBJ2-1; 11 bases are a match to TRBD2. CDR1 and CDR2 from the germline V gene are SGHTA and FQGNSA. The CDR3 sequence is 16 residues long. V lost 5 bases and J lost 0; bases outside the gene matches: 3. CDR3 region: CASSRLAGSSYNEQFF. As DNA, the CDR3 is TGTGCCAGCAGCAGACTAGCGGGGAGCTCCTACAATGAGCAGTTCTTC.

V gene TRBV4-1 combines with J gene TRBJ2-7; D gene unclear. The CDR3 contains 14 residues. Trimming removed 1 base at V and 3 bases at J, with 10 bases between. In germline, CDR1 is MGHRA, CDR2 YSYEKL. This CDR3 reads CASSQGANYYEQYF. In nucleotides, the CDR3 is TGCGCCAGCAGCCAAGGGGCAAACTACTACGAGCAGTACTTC.

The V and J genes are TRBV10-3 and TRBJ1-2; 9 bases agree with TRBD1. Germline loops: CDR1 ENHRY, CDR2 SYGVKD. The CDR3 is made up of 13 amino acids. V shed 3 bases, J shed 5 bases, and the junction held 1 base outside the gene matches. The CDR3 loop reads CAISDGQGYGYTF. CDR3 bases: TGTGCCATCAGTGATGGACAGGGGTATGGCTACACCTTC.